This T cell receptor (beta chain) was identified during a study of OX40 agonist ivuxolimab in advanced cancers. Study-wide background: The drug used for patients, ivuxolimab, was an agonistic anti-OX40 (CD134) antibody.

The germline V gene has CDR1 SGHVS and CDR2 FNYEAQ. Trimming pared 4 bases from V and 7 bases from J, leaving 15 bases between. The CDR3 has 14 residues. Sequenced by immunoSEQ multiplex PCR; TCRdb stores in-frame clones only, minus some. The table includes roughly 60,000 clones, around 83% detected once. Regarding the study as a whole: Averaging showed that CD8+ T cells had more expanded clones than CD4+ did.

Turning to this clone: Antigen specificity is unknown.

Sequences were derived from CD4+ or CD8+ T cells sorted from blood, sampled in a trial of the OX40 agonist ivuxolimab. The chain employs TRBV7-6 and TRBJ2-3; D is uncertain. This sequence was found in an adult with an advanced solid tumor such as melanoma, head and neck, liver or kidney cancer. CDR3 sequence reads: CASSSNVGSNTQYF. In DNA form, the CDR3 reads TGTGCCAGCAGCTCCAACGTCGGGTCTAATACGCAGTATTTT.